This T cell receptor (beta chain) was sequenced during a study of CD8 T cells in ankylosing spondylitis. At least ten counts were recorded for this clonotype. TCRdb re-derived calls from the 5' RACE reads in MiXCR, one entry per CDR3 protein. The repertoire holds 150,000 to 200,000 distinct CDR3 sequences, with about 9.9% as singletons. The specimen sequenced was blood, either unsorted or a sorted T cell fraction (not recorded which). The clonotype was recovered from a male donor with ankylosing spondylitis or in good health (not recorded which).

This CDR3 is CASSHRDAGTGNTIYF. The CDR3, as DNA: TGTGCCAGCAGCCACCGAGATGCAGGGACTGGAAACACCATATATTTT. The genes are TRBV3-1 and TRBJ1-3; D perhaps matches TRBD1 (5 bases). Germline V gene data show CDR1 as LGHDT and CDR2 as YNNKEL (reference sequence). The CDR3 contains 16 residues. V was clipped by 3 bases and J by 2 bases, with 14 bases between them.